The clone carrying this T cell receptor (beta chain) was found many times. Trimming pared 1 base from V and 2 bases from J, leaving 15 bases between. CDR1 is DFQATT, CDR2 SNEGSKA, per germline (reference sequence). The CDR3 sequence is 15 residues long. cDNA molecules, individually, were tagged with unique molecular identifiers. TCRdb re-analysed the 5' RACE reads in MiXCR, keeping a single row per CDR3 protein. The sample has about 42,000 distinct CDR3 sequences; about 6.5% are singletons. This sample was included in a study of early T cells in non-severe SARS-CoV-2 infection. About the research overall: Chains from this unsorted whole-blood bulk RNA could not be paired.

The sequencing used whole blood, collected at baseline. This rearrangement joins TRBV20-1 to TRBJ2-7; D is ambiguous. This TCR was sampled from an adult who was a healthcare worker with PCR-confirmed SARS-CoV-2 infection or an uninfected control (not recorded which). As DNA, the CDR3 is TGCAGTGCTAGAGGAAACAGAAACCCGCCCTACGAGCAGTACTTC. Its protein product is CSARGNRNPPYEQYF.